This TCR beta chain was sequenced during a study of T-cell memory formation after mild COVID-19. Whole-study context: TCR clusters largely stayed donor specific.

This clonotype was found a few times. Its antigen is not known. MiXCR, applied by TCRdb to the 5' RACE reads, yields one record per CDR3 protein. The top ten hold about a fifth of the sample, which has about 260,000 distinct CDR3 sequences, roughly 17% seen once. General study points: Among clones contracting day 15 to 85, CD4/CD8 was balanced, whereas later expanders leaned CD4+. Pre-infection memory showed some responding clones, and this suggested that cross-reactive memory joined. Specificity for SARS-CoV-2 was not confirmed among the second-wave clones peaking on day 37.

The CDR3 has 14 amino acids. The V gene's germline CDR1 is MDHEN and CDR2 SYDVKM. V gave up 4 bases and J gave up 7 bases, with 11 bases separating them. This TCR came from a man aged 18 to 35 who had mild COVID-19 (a few samples of this study predate the infection). Cell type and time point are not known. Input material: PBMCs or a T cell subset sorted from them (not recorded which). The J gene is TRBJ1-6, the V gene TRBV28; D is perhaps TRBD1 (5 bases). Here the CDR3 reads CASSSRGENSPLHF. CDR3 coding DNA: TGTGCCAGCAGTTCGAGAGGGGAAAATTCACCCCTCCACTTT.